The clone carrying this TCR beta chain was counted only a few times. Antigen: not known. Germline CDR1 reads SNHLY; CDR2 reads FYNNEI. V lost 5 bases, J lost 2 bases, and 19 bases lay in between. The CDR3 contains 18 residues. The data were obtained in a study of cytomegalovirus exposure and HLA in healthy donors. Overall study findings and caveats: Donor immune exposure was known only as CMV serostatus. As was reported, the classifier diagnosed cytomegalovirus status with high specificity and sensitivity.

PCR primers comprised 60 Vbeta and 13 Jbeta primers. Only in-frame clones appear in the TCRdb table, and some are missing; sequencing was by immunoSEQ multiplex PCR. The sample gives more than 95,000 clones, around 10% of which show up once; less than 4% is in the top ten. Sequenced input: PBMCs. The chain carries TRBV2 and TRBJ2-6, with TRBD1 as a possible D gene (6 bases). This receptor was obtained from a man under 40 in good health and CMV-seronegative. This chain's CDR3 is CASSSKGGIGAGANVLTF. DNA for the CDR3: TGTGCCAGCAGTTCAAAAGGGGGAATAGGGGCTGGGGCCAACGTCCTGACTTTC.